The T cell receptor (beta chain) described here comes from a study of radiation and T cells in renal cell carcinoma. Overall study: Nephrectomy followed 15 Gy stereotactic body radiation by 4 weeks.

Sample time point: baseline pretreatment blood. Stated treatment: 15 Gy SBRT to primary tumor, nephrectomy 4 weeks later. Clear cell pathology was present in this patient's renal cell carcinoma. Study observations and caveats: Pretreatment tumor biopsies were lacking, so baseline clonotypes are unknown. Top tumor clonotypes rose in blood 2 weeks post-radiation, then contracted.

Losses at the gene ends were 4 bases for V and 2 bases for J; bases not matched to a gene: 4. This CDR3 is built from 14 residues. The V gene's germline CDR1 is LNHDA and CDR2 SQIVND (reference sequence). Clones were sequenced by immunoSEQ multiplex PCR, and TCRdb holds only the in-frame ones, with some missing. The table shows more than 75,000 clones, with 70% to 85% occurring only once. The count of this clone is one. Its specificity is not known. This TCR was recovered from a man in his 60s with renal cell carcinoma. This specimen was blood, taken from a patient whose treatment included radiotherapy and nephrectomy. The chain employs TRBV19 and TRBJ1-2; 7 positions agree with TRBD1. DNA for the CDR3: TGTGCCAGTAGTACGAGGGGGCGGAACTATGGCTACACCTTC. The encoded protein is CASSTRGRNYGYTF.